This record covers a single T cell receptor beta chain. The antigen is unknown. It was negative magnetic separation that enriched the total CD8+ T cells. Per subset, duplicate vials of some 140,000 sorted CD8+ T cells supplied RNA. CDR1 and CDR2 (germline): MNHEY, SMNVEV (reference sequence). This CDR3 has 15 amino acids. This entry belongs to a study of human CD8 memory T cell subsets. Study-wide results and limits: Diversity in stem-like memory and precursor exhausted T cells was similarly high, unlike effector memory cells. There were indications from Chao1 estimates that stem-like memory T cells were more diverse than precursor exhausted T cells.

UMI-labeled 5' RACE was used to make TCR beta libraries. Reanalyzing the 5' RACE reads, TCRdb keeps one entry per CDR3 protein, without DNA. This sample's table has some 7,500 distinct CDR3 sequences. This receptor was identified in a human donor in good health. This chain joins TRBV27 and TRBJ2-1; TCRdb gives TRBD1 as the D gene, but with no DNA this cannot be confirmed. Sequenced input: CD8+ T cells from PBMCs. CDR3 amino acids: CASTGGQGEYNEQFF.